These 26 T cell receptor beta chains were sequenced from one sample in a study of cytomegalovirus exposure and HLA in healthy donors. With 60 Vbeta and 13 Jbeta primers, the PCR was carried out. The assay was immunoSEQ multiplex PCR, and TCRdb's table has in-frame clones only and misses some. The sample has about 120,000 clones; 60% to 80% are singletons. The sample was PBMCs. The receptors derive from a human donor in good health.

This clone came up once. The chain combines TRBV6-1 with TRBJ2-3; 8 bases align to TRBD2. CDR3 length: 16 amino acids. Germline CDR1 and CDR2: MNHNS and SASEGT. The ends lost 4 bases at V and 5 bases at J; junction bases unmatched: 11. The CDR3 reads CASSGLAGGRGDTQYF. The CDR3 coding sequence is TGTGCCAGCAGTGGGCTTGCGGGGGGTCGAGGAGATACGCAGTATTTT.

The rearrangement joins TRBV7-7 to TRBJ2-4, with 7 bases that match TRBD1. The J segment lost 6 bases and the V segment lost 5 bases, leaving 19 bases of the junction unmatched. The CDR3 runs 18 residues. In germline, CDR1 is SSHAT, CDR2 FNYEAQ (reference sequence). CDR3 nucleotide sequence: TGTGCCAGCAGCCCGGGACAGTCTGAACGACAAGGGGGAAACATTCAGTACTTC. Protein sequence: CASSPGQSERQGGNIQYF.

The V and J genes are TRBV10-3 and TRBJ2-3; D is perhaps TRBD1 (6 bases). The CDR3 extends over 13 amino acids. V was pared by 7 bases and J by 5 bases, with 13 bases between. Germline assignment: CDR1 ENHRY and CDR2 SYGVKD. The CDR3 is CAIKPGAEDTQYF. CDR3 DNA sequence: TGTGCCATCAAGCCAGGGGCGGAAGATACGCAGTATTTT.

In this sample, this clone turned up a few times. This chain uses TRBV4-1 with TRBJ1-5; no clear D gene. With 1 base removed from V and 4 bases from J, the gap between germline ends came to 11 bases. The CDR3 runs to 15 residues. Germline CDR1 MGHRA, CDR2 YSYEKL. Here the CDR3 reads CASSQGGNSNQPQHF. The CDR3 DNA sequence: TGCGCCAGCAGCCAAGGAGGGAACTCTAATCAGCCCCAGCATTTT.

The J gene is TRBJ2-2, the V gene TRBV5-1, with 9 bases aligning to TRBD1. V dropped 3 bases and J dropped 0; count of bases not matched to a gene: 9. The CDR3 spans 18 residues. From germline, CDR1 is SGHRS and CDR2 YFSETQ. The DNA for the CDR3 is TGCGCCAGCAGCTCCAAGGGACAGGGAGTCGCGAACACCGGGGAGCTGTTTTTT. Amino acid sequence: CASSSKGQGVANTGELFF.

The chain couples TRBV4-1 to TRBJ2-1; the match to TRBD1 covers 7 bases. The germline CDR1 and CDR2 sequences are MGHRA and YSYEKL. The V and J ends lost 3 bases and 7 bases, in that order; junction bases with no gene match: 3. The CDR3 extends over 13 amino acids. CDR3 region: CASSQGTANEQFF. The CDR3 DNA reads as TGCGCCAGCAGCCAGGGGACAGCTAATGAGCAGTTCTTC.

This sequence joins TRBV19 and TRBJ1-1; no clear D gene. This CDR3 is 12 amino acids long. Germline-derived CDR1 and CDR2 are LNHDA and SQIVND (reference sequence). V dropped 6 bases and J dropped 5 bases, with 10 bases sitting between them. This CDR3 is CASRRAKTEAFF. CDR3 nucleotides: TGTGCCAGTAGGAGGGCGAAGACTGAAGCTTTCTTT.

This CDR3 reads CASSTHGTGNEKLFF. In DNA form, the CDR3 reads TGTGCCAGCAGCACCCATGGGACAGGAAATGAAAAACTGTTTTTT. The rearrangement uses TRBV28 and TRBJ1-4; 8 bases fit TRBD1. CDR1 is MDHEN and CDR2 is SYDVKM in the germline V gene. The length of the CDR3 is 15 residues. V dropped 6 bases and J dropped 5; count of bases not matched to a gene: 8.

This clone turned up a few times. The V and J genes are TRBV25-1 and TRBJ1-1; possible D gene TRBD1, 6 bases. Germline CDR1 is MGHDK and CDR2 is SYGVNS. V lost 6 bases, J lost 2 bases, and 13 bases lay in between. The CDR3 spans 14 residues. CDR3 residues: CASRNRQVNTEAFF. CDR3 coding DNA: TGTGCCAGCAGAAATCGACAGGTAAACACTGAAGCTTTCTTT.

The chain uses TRBV28 and TRBJ1-2; TRBD1 aligns across 7 bases. Trimming removed 6 bases from V and 12 bases from J; junction bases left unmatched: 16. This CDR3 region has 14 residues. CDR1 MDHEN and CDR2 SYDVKM come from the germline V gene. The CDR3 sequence: CASSTNPTGFKDTF. The CDR3 DNA reads as TGTGCCAGCAGCACAAACCCGACAGGGTTTAAAGACACCTTC.

The chain uses TRBV6-5 and TRBJ2-2; maybe TRBD1 (5 bases). The germline V gene has CDR1 MNHEY and CDR2 SVGAGI. Trimming removed 6 bases at V and 1 base at J, with 9 bases between. The CDR3 runs to 14 residues. Here the CDR3 DNA reads TGTGCCAGCAGCCCCGGACAGAACACCGGGGAGCTGTTTTTT. It codes for CASSPGQNTGELFF.

The CDR3 sequence: CASSLGSGQSFATNEKLFF. In DNA, the CDR3 is TGTGCCAGCAGTTTGGGGTCCGGACAGTCTTTCGCAACTAATGAAAAACTGTTTTTT. The chain links TRBV28 to TRBJ1-4, with a weak D call TRBD1 (6 bases). Looked up from germline, CDR1 is MDHEN and CDR2 is SYDVKM. Trimming pared 3 bases from V and 0 bases from J, leaving 20 bases between. The CDR3 covers 19 residues.

The genes are TRBV27 and TRBJ2-7, with 8 bases matching TRBD1. Per the germline V gene, CDR1 is MNHEY and CDR2 is SMNVEV (reference sequence). Germline trimming cut 6 bases from V and 2 bases from J; bases unmatched to any gene: 3. The CDR3 is made up of 13 amino acids. CDR3 in DNA: TGTGCCAGCAGGAGGACAGGGACCTACGAGCAGTACTTC. This translates into CASRRTGTYEQYF.

This clone was observed a handful of times. The V call is TRBV6-1, the J call TRBJ1-6; D is possibly TRBD1 (5 bases). The V end lost 4 bases, the J end lost 9 bases, and 16 bases lay between the germline ends. The germline V gene encodes CDR1 MNHNS and CDR2 SASEGT. This CDR3 has 15 amino acids. In DNA form, the CDR3 reads TGTGCCAGCAGTGCCTCGAGGGACTGGGTTTCACCCCTCCACTTT. It is translated as CASSASRDWVSPLHF.

This clone was counted between two and nine times. The chain recombines TRBV6-6 with TRBJ2-7; 10 positions agree with TRBD1. The CDR3 has 14 amino acids. The trim removed 7 bases at V and 2 bases at J, leaving 5 bases unmatched. Germline values: CDR1 MNHNY, CDR2 SVGAGI (reference sequence). CDR3 coding DNA: TGTGCCAGCACACCGGGACAGGGGACCTACGAGCAGTACTTC. Translation: CASTPGQGTYEQYF.

This chain links TRBV5-1 with TRBJ2-1, with 9 bases that match TRBD2. After removal of 4 bases from V and 6 bases from J, the junction contained 14 bases not matched to a gene. Germline-derived CDR1 and CDR2 are SGHRS and YFSETQ. The CDR3 contains 17 residues. CDR3 bases: TGCGCCAGCAGCATTAGCGGGAGAACTCGATCGGTCAATGAGCAGTTCTTC. It encodes CASSISGRTRSVNEQFF.

V is TRBV7-8 and J is TRBJ2-7, with D possibly being TRBD2 (6 bases). CDR3 length: 15 residues. Germline values: CDR1 SGHVS, CDR2 FQNEAQ. V was pared by 7 bases and J by 2 bases, with 18 bases between. The chain's CDR3 is CASTPRGTFTYEQYF. The CDR3 region has the DNA TGTGCCAGCACCCCTCGGGGGACTTTTACCTACGAGCAGTACTTC.

This clone was detected only once. The V gene is TRBV6-5, the J gene TRBJ1-6, with D uncertain. V was cut by 5 bases and J by 9 bases, with 17 bases left in between. This CDR3 region has 15 residues. CDR1 is MNHEY, CDR2 SVGAGI, per germline. In DNA, the CDR3 is TGTGCCAGCAGTCCCTCCCTCGGGGTGGGTTCACCCCTCCACTTT. This sequence encodes CASSPSLGVGSPLHF.

This chain joins TRBV4-3 and TRBJ1-6, with 9 positions matching TRBD1. Trimming at V came to 1 base and at J to 10 bases, leaving 8 bases not matched to a gene. Germline V gene sequence: CDR1 LGHNA, CDR2 YSLEER. The CDR3 totals 16 residues. The chain's CDR3 is CASSQALGQGGSPLHF. CDR3 in DNA: TGCGCCAGCAGCCAAGCACTGGGACAGGGCGGATCACCCCTCCACTTT.

This clone was detected only a few times. V usage is TRBV6-5 and J usage is TRBJ1-2; D may be TRBD1 (5 bases). Deletions cut 1 base from V and 4 bases from J, with 10 bases between. CDR3 size: 14 residues. Germline V lookup: CDR1 MNHEY, CDR2 SVGAGI. The CDR3 loop is CASSYFPQGYGYTF. The DNA for the CDR3 is TGTGCCAGCAGTTACTTCCCCCAGGGCTATGGCTACACCTTC.

This chain connects TRBV2 to TRBJ2-2, with a possible D match to TRBD2 (6 bases). The CDR3 extends over 14 amino acids. The V gene lost 5 bases and the J gene lost 5 bases, with 12 bases spanning the gap. The germline gives CDR1 SNHLY, CDR2 FYNNEI. CDR3 loop: CASSKFGGTGELFF. The CDR3 DNA reads TGTGCCAGCAGTAAATTCGGAGGGACCGGGGAGCTGTTTTTT.

V gene TRBV6-6 combines with J gene TRBJ2-1; 8 positions match TRBD2. In germline, CDR1 is MNHNY, CDR2 SVGAGI (reference sequence). V was clipped by 10 bases and J by 10 bases; unmatched bases: 9. CDR3 length: 12 residues. CDR3 sequence (DNA): TGTGCCATTGGGACTGGCGGGGGGGAGCAGTTCTTC. Its translation: CAIGTGGGEQFF.

This clone was seen just once. In DNA, the CDR3 is TGTGCCAGCAGGTTTTACGGGGGGAACACTGAAGCTTTCTTT. It encodes CASRFYGGNTEAFF. The chain recombines TRBV11-1 with TRBJ1-1; tentative D call: TRBD1 (5 bases). This CDR3 contains 14 residues. The germline CDR1 and CDR2 sequences are SGHAT and FQDESV (reference sequence). With 6 bases removed from V and 1 base from J, the gap between germline ends came to 12 bases.

The chain carries TRBV7-2 and TRBJ2-7; possibly TRBD2 for D (6 bases). CDR1 and CDR2 from the germline V gene are SGHTA and FQGNSA. The CDR3 sequence is 13 residues long. Trimming took 1 base from V and 7 from J, leaving 11 bases between them. This CDR3 reads CASSLDSGLEQYF. In DNA, the CDR3 is TGTGCCAGCAGCTTAGATAGCGGCCTGGAGCAGTACTTC.

The chain uses TRBV27 and TRBJ2-1; a possible D gene is TRBD2 (5 bases). Trimming took off 6 bases at V and 6 bases at J, with 6 bases between the two ends. The CDR3 runs 11 residues. CDR1 is MNHEY, CDR2 SMNVEV, per germline (reference sequence). The DNA for the CDR3 is TGTGCCAGCAGGAGCGGCAATGAGCAGTTCTTC. This codes for CASRSGNEQFF.

V is TRBV7-2 and J is TRBJ2-1, with a possible D match to TRBD2 (5 bases). The CDR3 extends over 15 amino acids. Germline loops: CDR1 SGHTA, CDR2 FQGNSA. The V gene lost 0 bases and the J gene lost 2 bases, with 8 bases spanning the gap. DNA of the CDR3: TGTGCCAGCAGCTTAGCACCGGGGACCTACAATGAGCAGTTCTTC. This translates into CASSLAPGTYNEQFF.